This T cell receptor (beta chain) was recorded in a study of T-cell reconstitution after alpha-beta-depleted transplantation in children. The library targeted TCRbeta and was prepared with unique molecular identifiers. TCRdb reprocessed the PCR reads via MiXCR and lists one record per CDR3 protein. The sample has hundreds of thousands of distinct CDR3 sequences; 16% are singletons. For this clonotype: Its antigen is currently unknown.

Findings of the study overall: In some patients, recipient T cells and intrathymic progenitors surviving conditioning explained high day-60 diversity.

The CDR3 spans 16 residues. Germline trimming cut 0 bases from V and 6 bases from J; bases unmatched to any gene: 8. CDR1 and CDR2 from the germline V gene are SGDLS and YYNGEE. The specimen comprised PBMCs, mostly from graft donor cells, sampled 360 days after TCRalphabeta/CD19-depleted stem cell transplant. The receptor's source is a male patient under 18 who had a stem cell transplant for acute lymphoblastic leukemia, so the T cells may come from the graft donor. This chain connects TRBV9 to TRBJ2-3; 9 bases agree with TRBD2. The CDR3 spells CASSVAQWLAGDTQYF. The CDR3 nucleotides are TGTGCCAGCAGCGTAGCTCAGTGGCTAGCGGGGGATACGCAGTATTTT.